This TCR beta chain originates from a study of blood T cell repertoires in COVID-19. In the study overall: Some COVID-19 samples were acute and others convalescent; all came from the United States, Italy and Spain. T cells, B-cell-depleted T cells, or PBMCs provided the cDNA or gDNA that served as material.

Germline-derived CDR1 and CDR2 are MDHEN and SYDVKM. The CDR3 length is 12 residues. Trimming removed 7 bases at V and 2 bases at J, with 6 bases between. Authors' methods: Reference gene primer amplification gave nucleated cell count estimates. Data came from immunoSEQ multiplex PCR; TCRdb stores just in-frame clones and leaves some out. V and J calls and clone size are given by that table; D and trimming were obtained from the DNA. The sample lists 110,000 to 150,000 clones; approximately 80% were seen once. This sequence joins TRBV28 and TRBJ1-3, with D unclear. Sequences were obtained from peripheral blood. The sequence was collected from a human donor in a cohort sampled during active COVID-19. The CDR3 nucleotides read TGTGCCAGCACTACAGCTGGAAACACCATATATTTT. Encoded protein: CASTTAGNTIYF.